One and the same sample provided the 3 T cell receptor beta chains below, sequenced in a study of technical replicates of blood from a handful of donors. Assay used: immunoSEQ multiplex PCR; TCRdb lists only in-frame clones, some missing. The table has about 76,000 clones, 90% to 95% seen once. The sequencing sample was made of T cells isolated from PBMCs. Receptors were obtained from a human donor in good health.

Only a few counts were recorded for this clone. The rearrangement uses TRBV7-9 and TRBJ1-1; unclear D gene. Germline loops: CDR1 SEHNR, CDR2 FQNEAQ (reference sequence). The ends were cut back, 5 bases at V and 6 bases at J, with 7 bases in the middle. The length of the CDR3 is 11 residues. CDR3 sequence: CASSLRAEAFF. Written as DNA, the CDR3 is TGTGCCAGCAGCCTCCGCGCTGAAGCTTTCTTT.

The chain couples TRBV4-1 to TRBJ2-5, with TRBD2 matching over 10 bases. The V gene end was trimmed by 2 bases and the J gene end by 5 bases; junction bases not matched to a gene: 5. The CDR3 loop spans 15 amino acids. Germline CDR1 and CDR2: MGHRA and YSYEKL. The DNA for the CDR3 is TGCGCCAGCAGCCAAACAGCGGGGGGGGGTGAGACCCAGTACTTC. This translates into CASSQTAGGGETQYF.

The chain uses TRBV4-2 and TRBJ2-5; possibly TRBD1 for D (5 bases). The CDR3 covers 17 residues. Germline CDR1 reads LGHNA; CDR2 reads YNFKEQ. V dropped 0 bases and J dropped 0 bases, with 14 bases sitting between them. The CDR3 DNA is TGTGCCAGCAGCCAAGATCGCGGACAATCGTACCAAGAGACCCAGTACTTC. This translates into CASSQDRGQSYQETQYF.